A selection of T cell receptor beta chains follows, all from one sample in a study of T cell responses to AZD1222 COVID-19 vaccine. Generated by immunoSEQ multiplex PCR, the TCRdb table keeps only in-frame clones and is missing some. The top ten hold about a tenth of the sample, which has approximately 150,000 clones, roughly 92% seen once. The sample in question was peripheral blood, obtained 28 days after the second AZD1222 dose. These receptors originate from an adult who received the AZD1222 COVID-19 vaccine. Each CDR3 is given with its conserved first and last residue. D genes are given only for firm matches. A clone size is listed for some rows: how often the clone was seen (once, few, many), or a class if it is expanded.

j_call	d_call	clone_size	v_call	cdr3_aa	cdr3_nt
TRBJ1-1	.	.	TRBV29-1	CSVVGGGETEAFF	TGCAGCGTTGTGGGCGGGGGAGAGACTGAAGCTTTCTTT
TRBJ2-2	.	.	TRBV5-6	CASSLYTGELFF	TGTGCCAGCAGCTTGTACACCGGGGAGCTGTTTTTT
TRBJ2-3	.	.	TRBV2	CALSRSSTDTQYF	TGTGCTCTGAGCAGATCTAGCACAGATACGCAGTATTTT
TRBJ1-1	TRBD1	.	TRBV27	CASSPLTGEGGEAFF	TGTGCCAGCAGTCCCCTGACAGGGGAGGGGGGTGAAGCTTTCTTT
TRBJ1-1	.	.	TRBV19	CASITDGQSGEAFF	TGTGCCAGTATCACCGATGGGCAGTCTGGTGAAGCTTTCTTT
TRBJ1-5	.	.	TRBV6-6	CASSLPAGQTSYNQPQHF	TGTGCCAGCAGTCTACCCGCCGGACAGACTTCGTACAATCAGCCCCAGCATTTT
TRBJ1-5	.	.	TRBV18	CASSPQGGPPSNQPQHF	TGTGCCAGCTCACCACAAGGGGGGCCGCCTAGCAATCAGCCCCAGCATTTT
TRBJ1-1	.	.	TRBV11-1	CASSLSGQAFF	TGTGCCAGCAGCTTATCGGGACAAGCTTTCTTT
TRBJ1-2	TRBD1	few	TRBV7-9	CASSVRGKETGSSYTF	TGTGCCAGCAGCGTAAGGGGGAAGGAGACAGGGTCGAGCTACACCTTC
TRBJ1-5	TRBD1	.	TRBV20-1	CSASGPGQGSNQPQHF	TGCAGTGCTAGTGGTCCCGGACAGGGTAGCAATCAGCCCCAGCATTTT
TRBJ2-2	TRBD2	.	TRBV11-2	CASSSPRSGGPRGELFF	TGTGCCAGCAGCTCCCCCCGGAGCGGGGGCCCAAGGGGGGAGCTGTTTTTT
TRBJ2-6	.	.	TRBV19	CATSARGANVLTF	TGTGCCACCTCTGCGAGGGGGGCCAACGTCCTGACTTTC
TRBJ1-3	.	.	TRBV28	CASSLYQGSSGNTIYF	TGTGCCAGCAGTTTATACCAGGGAAGCTCTGGAAACACCATATATTTT
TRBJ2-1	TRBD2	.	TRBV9	CASSVVAGGLDEQFF	TGTGCCAGCAGCGTTGTAGCGGGGGGTTTGGATGAGCAGTTCTTC
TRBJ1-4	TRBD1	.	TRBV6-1	CASSEPYRGSLNEKLFF	TGTGCCAGCAGTGAACCCTACAGGGGCAGTCTAAATGAAAAACTGTTTTTT
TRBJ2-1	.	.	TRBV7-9	CASSWRDSYNEQFF	TGTGCCAGCAGCTGGCGGGATTCCTACAATGAGCAGTTCTTC
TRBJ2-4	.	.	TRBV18	CASSPPGSVVQNIQYF	TGTGCCAGCTCACCCCCGGGCAGTGTGGTCCAAAACATTCAGTACTTC
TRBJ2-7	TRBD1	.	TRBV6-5	CASKGGQGNYEQYF	TGTGCCAGCAAGGGGGGACAGGGGAACTACGAGCAGTACTTC
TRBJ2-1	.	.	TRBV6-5	CASSTWNRETGEQFF	TGTGCCAGCAGTACCTGGAACAGGGAAACCGGTGAGCAGTTCTTC
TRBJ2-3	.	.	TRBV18	CASSLMTDTDTQYF	TGTGCCAGCTCACTAATGACTGATACAGATACGCAGTATTTT
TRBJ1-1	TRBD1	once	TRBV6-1	CASSGPLLGTANTEAFF	TGTGCCAGCAGTGGGCCCCTACTCGGGACAGCGAACACTGAAGCTTTCTTT
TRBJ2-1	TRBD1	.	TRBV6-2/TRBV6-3	CASSYSTFLRDRNYNEQFF	TGTGCCAGCAGTTACTCGACATTTCTCCGGGACAGAAACTACAATGAGCAGTTCTTC
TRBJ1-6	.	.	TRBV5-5	CASSFGTENSPLHF	TGTGCCAGCAGCTTCGGGACCGAAAATTCACCCCTCCACTTT
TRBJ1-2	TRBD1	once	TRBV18	CASSPDRGYGYTF	TGTGCCAGCTCACCAGACAGGGGGTATGGCTACACCTTC
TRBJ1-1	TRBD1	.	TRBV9	CASSALGQGNTEAFF	TGTGCCAGCAGCGCCTTAGGACAGGGGAACACTGAAGCTTTCTTT
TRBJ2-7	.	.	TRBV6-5	CASTLSPAFSYEQYF	TGTGCCAGCACCCTGTCGCCGGCCTTCTCCTACGAGCAGTACTTC
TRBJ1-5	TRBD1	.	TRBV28	CASSPGTGLGSGDQPQHF	TGTGCCAGCAGTCCAGGGACAGGGCTCGGGTCGGGGGATCAGCCCCAGCATTTT
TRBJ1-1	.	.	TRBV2	CASSGQLDAEAFF	TGTGCCAGCAGTGGGCAGCTGGACGCTGAAGCTTTCTTT
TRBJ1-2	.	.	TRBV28	CASSLGDVGYTF	TGTGCCAGCAGTTTAGGGGACGTTGGCTACACCTTC
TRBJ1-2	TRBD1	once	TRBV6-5	CAGRQGARGGYTF	TGTGCCGGGAGACAGGGGGCGAGAGGGGGCTACACCTTC
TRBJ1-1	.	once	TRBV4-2	CASSQQGTNTEAFF	TGTGCCAGCAGCCAGCAGGGGACTAACACTGAAGCTTTCTTT
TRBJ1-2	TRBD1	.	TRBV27	CASSTNRGTYGYTF	TGTGCCAGCAGTACGAACAGGGGCACCTATGGCTACACCTTC
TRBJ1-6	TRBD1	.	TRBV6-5	CASSYSGTGNNSPLHF	TGTGCCAGCAGTTACTCCGGGACAGGGAATAATTCACCCCTCCACTTT
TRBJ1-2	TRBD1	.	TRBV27	CASATSTGMRGYTF	TGTGCCAGCGCCACATCGACAGGGATGAGGGGCTACACCTTC
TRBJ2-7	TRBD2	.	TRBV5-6	CASSATSSEQYF	TGTGCCAGCAGCGCGACTAGCTCCGAGCAGTACTTC
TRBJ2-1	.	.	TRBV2	CASSEASLARGEQFF	TGTGCCAGCAGTGAAGCCTCCCTAGCTAGGGGTGAGCAGTTCTTC
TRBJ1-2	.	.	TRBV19	CASSIESQTNYGYTF	TGTGCCAGTAGTATAGAGTCACAGACAAACTATGGCTACACCTTC
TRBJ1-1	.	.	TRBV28	CASSPSGGPTAEAFF	TGTGCCAGCAGTCCTAGCGGCGGACCCACCGCTGAAGCTTTCTTT
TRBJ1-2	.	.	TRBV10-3	CAISDPGDGYTF	TGTGCCATCAGTGATCCGGGAGATGGCTACACCTTC
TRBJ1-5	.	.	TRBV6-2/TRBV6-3	CASSYSMEGLNQPQHF	TGTGCCAGCAGTTACTCGATGGAGGGCCTCAATCAGCCCCAGCATTTT
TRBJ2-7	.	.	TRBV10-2	CASSESGPYEQYF	TGCGCCAGCAGTGAGTCGGGGCCCTACGAGCAGTACTTC
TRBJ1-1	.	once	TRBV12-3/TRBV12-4	CASSFGPTEAFF	TGTGCCAGCAGTTTCGGCCCCACTGAAGCTTTCTTT
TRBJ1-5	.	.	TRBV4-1	CATRSAPEYYQPQHF	TGCGCCACCCGCTCGGCGCCTGAGTATTATCAGCCCCAGCATTTT
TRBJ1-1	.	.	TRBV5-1	CASSLGRNTEAFF	TGCGCCAGCAGCTTGGGCAGGAACACTGAAGCTTTCTTT
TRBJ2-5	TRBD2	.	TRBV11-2	CASSYAFGAGGETQYF	TGTGCCAGCAGCTACGCCTTTGGGGCGGGGGGGGAGACCCAGTACTTC
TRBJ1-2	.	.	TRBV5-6	CASSPSMGQGYTF	TGTGCCAGCAGCCCTTCCATGGGGCAGGGCTACACCTTC
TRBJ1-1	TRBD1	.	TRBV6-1	CASSEVRDRAFF	TGTGCCAGCAGTGAAGTACGGGACAGAGCTTTCTTT
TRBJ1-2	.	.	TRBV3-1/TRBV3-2	CASSRGGQGDYGYTF	TGTGCCAGCAGCCGAGGTGGTCAGGGTGACTATGGCTACACCTTC
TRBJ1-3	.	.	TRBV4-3	CASSQDRDRRSGNTIYF	TGCGCCAGCAGCCAAGATCGGGACCGCCGCTCTGGAAACACCATATATTTT
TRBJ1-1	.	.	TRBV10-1	CASAQDMNTEAFF	TGCGCCAGCGCCCAGGACATGAACACTGAAGCTTTCTTT